This T cell receptor beta chain was sequenced during a study of T cells after yellow fever vaccination. General observations from the study: Reappearing after the booster were most of the clones from primary vaccination (approximately 96% CD4, 88% CD8).

Germline assignment: CDR1 SGHRS and CDR2 YFSETQ. The V gene lost 0 bases and the J gene lost 7 bases, with 9 bases spanning the gap. The CDR3 is made up of 13 amino acids. In this sample, this clonotype turned up many times. Its antigen is undetermined. TCRdb re-called the 5' RACE reads with MiXCR, one entry per CDR3 protein. The table shows 110,000 or so distinct CDR3 sequences, with more than 5.5% occurring only once. Sequences were derived from CD4+ T cells sorted from PBMCs, sampled around 45 days after the first yellow fever vaccination. This clonotype originated in a man younger than 35 who received the YFV17D yellow fever vaccine. This rearrangement joins TRBV5-1 to TRBJ2-3; D gene ambiguous. The CDR3 DNA reads as TGCGCCAGCAGCTTGGCCCTAGTCAATACGCAGTATTTT. It codes for CASSLALVNTQYF.